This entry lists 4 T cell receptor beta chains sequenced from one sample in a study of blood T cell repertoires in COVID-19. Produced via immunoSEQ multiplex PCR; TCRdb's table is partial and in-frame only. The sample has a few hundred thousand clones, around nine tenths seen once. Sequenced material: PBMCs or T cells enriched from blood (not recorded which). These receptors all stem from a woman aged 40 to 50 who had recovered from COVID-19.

This CDR3 reads CASMRDASYEQYF. CDR3 bases: TGTGCCAGCATGCGGGACGCTTCCTACGAGCAGTACTTC. The chain carries TRBV2 and TRBJ2-7; D is perhaps TRBD2 (6 bases). Trimming stripped 7 bases from V and 1 base from J, with 11 bases between. The CDR3 is 13 residues long. CDR1 SNHLY and CDR2 FYNNEI come from the germline V gene.

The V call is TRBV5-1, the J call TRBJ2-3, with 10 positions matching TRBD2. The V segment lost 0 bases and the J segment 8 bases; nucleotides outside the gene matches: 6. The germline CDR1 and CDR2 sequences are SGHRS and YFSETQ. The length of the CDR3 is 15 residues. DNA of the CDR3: TGCGCCAGCAGCTTGGCCCTAGCGGGAGAGCGTACGCAGTATTTT. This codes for CASSLALAGERTQYF.

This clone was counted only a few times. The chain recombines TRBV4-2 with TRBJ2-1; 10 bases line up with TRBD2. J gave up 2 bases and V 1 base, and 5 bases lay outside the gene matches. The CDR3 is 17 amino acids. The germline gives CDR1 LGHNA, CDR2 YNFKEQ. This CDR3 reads CASSQGASGSAYNEQFF. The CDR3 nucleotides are TGTGCCAGCAGCCAAGGGGCTAGCGGGAGTGCCTACAATGAGCAGTTCTTC.

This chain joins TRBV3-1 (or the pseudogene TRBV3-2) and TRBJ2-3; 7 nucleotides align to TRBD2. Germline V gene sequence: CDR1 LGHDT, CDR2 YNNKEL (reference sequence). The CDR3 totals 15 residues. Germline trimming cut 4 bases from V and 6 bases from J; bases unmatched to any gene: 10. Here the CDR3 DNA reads TGTGCCAGCAGCCCCCGGGCGCGGGAGCATGATACGCAGTATTTT. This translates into CASSPRAREHDTQYF.